Below are 25 T cell receptor beta chains sequenced from a single sample in a study of naive and memory T cell subsets. The treatment was: skin biopsy from PPD injection site in Mantoux-positive individual. A UMI-containing oligonucleotide was joined by 3' ligation to the TCR cDNA template. Ligated cDNA underwent four rounds of PCR with nested alpha and beta constant region primers and SP2. TCRdb itself ran the UMI-ligation and nested PCR reads through MiXCR, one entry per CDR3 protein. This sample has around 30,000 distinct CDR3 sequences, with roughly 7.3% found just once. The specimen comprised skin, sampled from a tuberculin skin test site. The receptors stem from an adult in good health.

In this sample, this clonotype turned up a few times. This chain joins TRBV5-6 and TRBJ1-1; tentatively, D is TRBD1 (5 bases). The CDR3 extends over 14 amino acids. The germline gives CDR1 SGHDT, CDR2 YYEEEE. V lost 3 bases and J 1 base, leaving 10 bases between the germline ends. The CDR3 protein is CASSWGTGNTEAFF. Written as DNA, the CDR3 is TGTGCCAGCAGCTGGGGGACGGGGAACACTGAAGCTTTCTTT.

This clonotype came up a few times. The chain carries TRBV12-3 or TRBV12-4 and TRBJ2-2, with 11 bases matching TRBD1. The CDR3 spans 15 residues. Germline trimming cut 8 bases from V and 6 bases from J; bases unmatched to any gene: 8. The CDR3 DNA sequence: TGTGCCAGCGATACGCCGGGACAGGGGGCCGGGGAGCTGTTTTTT. Its protein is CASDTPGQGAGELFF.

Many counts were recorded for this clonotype. This chain joins TRBV12-3 or TRBV12-4 and TRBJ2-3, with 10 bases identical to TRBD1. J gave up 2 bases and V 5 bases, and 1 base lay outside the gene matches. The CDR3 length is 14 residues. This CDR3 reads CASSDRGHTDTQYF. The CDR3 DNA is TGTGCCAGCAGTGACAGGGGGCACACAGATACGCAGTATTTT.

The rearrangement uses TRBV20-1 and TRBJ2-3, with 10 bases that match TRBD2. From germline, CDR1 is DFQATT and CDR2 SNEGSKA (reference sequence). CDR3 length: 13 residues. After removal of 6 bases from V and 1 base from J, the junction contained 1 base not matched to a gene. For the CDR3, the DNA is TGCAGTGCAGGACTAGCGGGCACAGATACGCAGTATTTT. Translating gives CSAGLAGTDTQYF.

This clonotype was seen repeatedly, ten times or more. The chain combines TRBV5-5 with TRBJ2-5; a possible D gene is TRBD1 (6 bases). The V gene's germline CDR1 is SGHKS and CDR2 YYEKEE (reference sequence). The CDR3 has 12 residues. With 3 bases removed from V and 5 bases from J, the gap between germline ends came to 8 bases. The CDR3 region has the DNA TGTGCCAGCAGCTACAGGGTGGAGACCCAGTACTTC. This gives the protein CASSYRVETQYF.

The CDR3 is CASSWGQGGEQPQHF. Here the CDR3 DNA reads TGTGCCAGCAGCTGGGGACAGGGGGGGGAGCAGCCCCAGCATTTT. V gene TRBV7-9 combines with J gene TRBJ1-5; 11 positions agree with TRBD1. The CDR3 sequence is 15 residues long. Germline V gene lookup returns CDR1 SEHNR and CDR2 FQNEAQ (reference sequence). The junction had 6 bases not matched to a gene; V was cut back by 4 bases and J by 7 bases.

There are many counts of this clonotype. The chain recombines TRBV29-1 with TRBJ2-7; 9 nucleotides align to TRBD1. Trimming removed 5 bases from V and 4 bases from J; junction bases left unmatched: 9. The germline CDR1 and CDR2 sequences are SQVTM and ANQGSEA. This CDR3 contains 14 residues. In DNA form, the CDR3 reads TGCAGCGTTCTCCAGGGACAGGGAGTTTACGAGCAGTACTTC. Its translation: CSVLQGQGVYEQYF.

J is TRBJ1-1 and V is TRBV20-1; D remains ambiguous. Trimming stripped 3 bases from V and 0 bases from J, with 17 bases between. The CDR3 runs 16 residues. CDR1 and CDR2 from the germline V gene are DFQATT and SNEGSKA (reference sequence). CDR3 DNA: TGCAGTGCTAGTAGGCCTGGGGAGCTCATGAACACTGAAGCTTTCTTT. It translates to CSASRPGELMNTEAFF.

This clonotype was seen repeatedly, ten times or more. DNA of the CDR3: TGCGCCAGCAGCCTGGGCGGGGGGGCCAGGCAAGAGACCCAGTACTTC. Translating gives CASSLGGGARQETQYF. The chain links TRBV5-1 to TRBJ2-5, with 9 bases identical to TRBD2. With V trimmed by 4 bases and J by 2 bases, 9 bases remained unmatched. This CDR3 region has 16 residues. Germline V lookup: CDR1 SGHRS, CDR2 YFSETQ.

This clonotype has at least ten counts. The chain carries TRBV3-1 and TRBJ1-2, with 10 bases aligning to TRBD1. Germline V gives CDR1 LGHDT, CDR2 YNNKEL (reference sequence). This CDR3 has 14 residues. V shed 3 bases and J 6 bases; nucleotides not matched to a gene: 4. The CDR3: CASSHRQGADGYTF. The DNA of the CDR3 is TGTGCCAGCAGCCACCGACAGGGGGCGGATGGCTACACCTTC.

About this clonotype: Being one base from a much bigger clone, this may be a read error. The chain is built from TRBV10-3 and TRBJ2-7; D uncertain. From germline, CDR1 is ENHRY and CDR2 SYGVKD. The CDR3 covers 15 residues. V was trimmed by 11 bases and J by 3 bases, leaving 23 bases between them. The CDR3 region has the DNA TGTGCCGTCAAGAGTCGCTCTGGATGGATCTACGAGCAGTACTTC. Translated: CAVKSRSGWIYEQYF.

V usage is TRBV4-2 and J usage is TRBJ2-1; D possibly uses TRBD1 or TRBD2 (6 bases each). Per germline, CDR1 LGHNA and CDR2 YNFKEQ. The CDR3 length is 16 residues. V lost 0 bases to trimming and J lost 5 bases, with 14 bases between them. The CDR3 DNA reads as TGTGCCAGCAGCCAAGATCGTCGGGGGCCGGACAATGAGCAGTTCTTC. Its translation: CASSQDRRGPDNEQFF.

By sample fraction, this clonotype is medium-sized. The chain recombines TRBV6-1 with TRBJ1-1; maybe TRBD1 (6 bases). Germline CDR1 MNHNS, CDR2 SASEGT. V lost 2 bases to trimming and J lost 5 bases, with 9 bases between them. The CDR3 contains 13 residues. The CDR3 here is CASSELRGTEAFF. CDR3 DNA sequence: TGTGCCAGCAGTGAACTCAGGGGAACTGAAGCTTTCTTT.

By share of the sample, this clonotype is medium-sized (0.01 to 0.1%). This chain joins TRBV12-3 or TRBV12-4 and TRBJ2-7; D is tentatively TRBD1 or TRBD2 (7 bases each). V shed 5 bases and J shed 2 bases, with 19 bases lying between them. CDR3 length: 16 amino acids. In DNA, the CDR3 is TGTGCCAGCAGTCCCACGGGGCAGGGGGGGGCCTACGAGCAGTACTTC. It specifies CASSPTGQGGAYEQYF.

In this sample, this clonotype turned up many times. This chain links TRBV29-1 with TRBJ1-1, with D perhaps TRBD1 (5 bases). The V end lost 4 bases, the J end lost 11 bases, and 26 bases lay between the germline ends. The CDR3 runs 15 residues. In germline, CDR1 is SQVTM, CDR2 ANQGSEA. CDR3 loop: CSVVPQTATTGVAFF. Here the CDR3 DNA reads TGCAGCGTTGTCCCACAGACAGCCACCACGGGAGTGGCTTTCTTT.

This clonotype is labeled medium-sized. The V call is TRBV6-4, the J call TRBJ2-1, with D perhaps given as TRBD1 or TRBD2 (5 bases each). CDR1 and CDR2 (germline): MRHNA, SNTAGT. The V end lost 4 bases, the J end lost 6 bases, and 13 bases lay between the germline ends. This CDR3 is 14 amino acids long. CDR3 region: CASSARGPANEQFF. The CDR3 DNA follows: TGTGCCAGCAGTGCCCGGGGCCCGGCCAATGAGCAGTTCTTC.

Of note for this clonotype: One base away lies a much larger clone, so this may be a sequencing read error. The genes are TRBV6-5 and TRBJ1-2; TRBD1 matches 8 bases. The length of the CDR3 is 13 residues. The V segment lost 5 bases and the J segment 6 bases; nucleotides outside the gene matches: 5. Germline assignment: CDR1 MNHEY and CDR2 SVGAGI. The CDR3 DNA reads as TGTGCCAGCAGTCCCGACAGGGGAGATGGCTACACCTTC. Translated, it gives CASSPDRGDGYTF.

Ten or more counts support this clonotype. The V and J genes are TRBV5-1 and TRBJ2-2; D remains ambiguous. The CDR3 length is 15 residues. Trimming removed 1 base at V and 5 bases at J, with 12 bases between. CDR1 is SGHRS, CDR2 YFSETQ, per germline. The CDR3 DNA sequence: TGCGCCAGCAGCTTGACAACCGACGGGACCGGGGAGCTGTTTTTT. Protein sequence: CASSLTTDGTGELFF.

This clonotype is classed as medium-sized. The rearrangement uses TRBV10-3 and TRBJ2-5; perhaps TRBD1 as D (5 bases). V gave up 2 bases and J gave up 3 bases, with 10 bases separating them. The CDR3 length is 14 residues. Germline assignment: CDR1 ENHRY and CDR2 SYGVKD. Here the CDR3 DNA reads TGTGCCATCAGTGAGCAGGGTAGTAAAGAGACCCAGTACTTC. Translation: CAISEQGSKETQYF.

The chain uses TRBV20-1 and TRBJ1-5; D might be TRBD1 (6 bases). This CDR3 spans 13 amino acids. From germline, CDR1 is DFQATT and CDR2 SNEGSKA (reference sequence). Deletions cut 2 bases from V and 4 bases from J, with 9 bases between. The CDR3 DNA is TGCAGTGCTAGACAGGACAGTAATCAGCCCCAGCATTTT. This sequence encodes CSARQDSNQPQHF.

This clonotype was recorded many times. The J gene is TRBJ2-1, the V gene TRBV20-1; 14 bases align to TRBD2. The germline CDR1 and CDR2 sequences are DFQATT and SNEGSKA (reference sequence). CDR3 length equals 18 residues. V lost 6 bases, J lost 4 bases, and 14 bases stayed unmatched. This CDR3 reads CSAQVPGLAGVGYNEQFF. The CDR3 DNA reads TGCAGTGCCCAGGTCCCGGGACTAGCGGGGGTCGGTTACAATGAGCAGTTCTTC.

This clonotype was found many times. Since a much larger clone is just one base distant, this may be a read error. The J gene is TRBJ2-2, the V gene TRBV20-1; no definite D call. This CDR3 is built from 13 residues. Trimming shortened V by 3 bases and J by 4 bases, and 9 bases separated the two germline ends. Germline CDR1 is DFQATT and CDR2 is SNEGSKA (reference sequence). The CDR3 loop reads CSASPGGTGELFF. The DNA of the CDR3 is TGCAGTGCTAGCCCCGGTGGCACCGGGGAGCTGTTTTTT.

This clonotype has ten or more counts. The V call is TRBV11-2, the J call TRBJ1-1, with 7 bases identical to TRBD1. After removal of 1 base from V and 1 base from J, the junction contained 3 bases not matched to a gene. CDR1 is SGHAT and CDR2 is FQNNGV in the germline V gene. CDR3 length equals 15 residues. CDR3 in amino acids: CASSLAGTENTEAFF. As DNA, the CDR3 is TGTGCCAGCAGCTTAGCCGGGACAGAGAACACTGAAGCTTTCTTT.

This clonotype was counted many times. This chain joins TRBV19 and TRBJ1-5, with D maybe TRBD1 (6 bases). V was trimmed by 7 bases and J by 4 bases, leaving 20 bases between them. CDR3 length: 16 residues. Germline assignment: CDR1 LNHDA and CDR2 SQIVND (reference sequence). This chain's CDR3 is CASTPRLGGRNQPQHF. For the CDR3, the DNA is TGTGCCAGTACCCCGCGGTTGGGGGGGCGAAATCAGCCCCAGCATTTT.

V usage is TRBV25-1 and J usage is TRBJ2-1; TRBD1 or TRBD2 may be the D gene (5 bases each). This CDR3 is built from 16 residues. Trimming pared 3 bases from V and 2 bases from J, leaving 14 bases between. Germline V lookup: CDR1 MGHDK, CDR2 SYGVNS. As DNA, the CDR3 is TGTGCCAGCAGTGATAATGTTGGGGGTGCCTACAATGAGCAGTTCTTC. It is translated as CASSDNVGGAYNEQFF.